One TCR beta chain is described in this entry. This record comes from a study of T cell responses to AZD1222 COVID-19 vaccine. Repertoires were generated with immunoSEQ multiplex PCR, while TCRdb's copy carries only in-frame clones and drops some. The sample has about 99,000 clones, over 80% seen once. Sequences were derived from peripheral blood, sampled on day 0 of AZD1222 vaccination. The clonotype originates from an adult in good health.

The CDR3 spells CASSLPRGGTNEKLFF. For the CDR3, the DNA is TGTGCCAGCAGCCTTCCCCGAGGGGGGACTAATGAAAAACTGTTTTTT. The chain uses TRBV4-2 and TRBJ1-4, with TRBD1 as a possible D gene (6 bases). Between the trimmed V and J ends, which lost 4 bases and 2 bases, there was a span of 14 bases. Looked up from germline, CDR1 is LGHNA and CDR2 is YNFKEQ. The CDR3 contains 16 residues.